This T cell receptor beta chain appears in the sequencing data of a study of shared clonotypes between healthy human individuals. Study outcomes and limitations: Investigators collected only blood, and repertoires in tissues likely differ. Memory subsets had estimated richness that was generally smaller than that of naive subsets.

Splitting the CD4+ cells yielded a CD45RA+ naive subset and a CD45RA-negative memory subset. Germline V CDR1 and CDR2: MDHEN, SYDVKM. V trimming: 3 bases; J trimming: 7 bases; junction bases outside the gene matches: 4. The CDR3 sequence is 14 residues long. Assay used: immunoSEQ multiplex PCR; TCRdb lists only in-frame clones, some missing. The sample records 2 million to 2.5 million clones, over 85% being singletons. Notes on this clone: The target antigen is unknown.

The rearrangement uses TRBV28 and TRBJ2-4; 9 bases fit TRBD1. This TCR came from a man between 18 and 35 years old in good health. Some clones in this sample may be carry-over from other donors' samples. Source material: naive CD4+ T cells from PBMCs. Documented subset: CD45RA+ positively selected. CDR3 nucleotide sequence: TGTGCCAGCAGTTTTCCCGGGACAGGGAACATTCAGTACTTC. It yields the protein CASSFPGTGNIQYF.